The 10 T cell receptor beta chains below all came from one sample that was sequenced in a study of identical twins (dated by TCRdb to 2016 to 2017). The library was generated by 5' RACE. Sequencing relied on an Illumina HiSeq 2000. TCRdb cleaned the public reads at Q25 with fastp, built clones with MiXCR and kept in-frame beta chains. Records with the same CDR3 protein are collapsed into one entry carrying the most frequent genes and DNA. This sample gives about 660,000 distinct CDR3 sequences in total; over 8.5% of them show up just once. The ten largest clonotypes hold approximately 0.96% of the sample. These data were also reused for a study on yellow fever vaccine responses in identical twins.

The sequenced sample was PBMCs. The receptors here all came from a young woman in good health.

The chain links TRBV20-1 to TRBJ2-1; D gene ambiguous. The germline V gene encodes CDR1 DFQATT and CDR2 SNEGSKA (reference sequence). V was pared by 3 bases and J by 8 bases, with 8 bases between. The CDR3 is 11 amino acids. The CDR3 loop is CSASLGYEQFF. The CDR3 DNA reads TGCAGTGCTAGCCTAGGCTATGAGCAGTTCTTC.

This clonotype occurred a few times. This rearrangement joins TRBV3-1 to TRBJ2-2; TRBD1 or TRBD2 may be the D gene (6 bases each). V was trimmed by 0 bases and J by 4 bases, leaving 12 bases between them. The CDR3 is 16 residues long. The germline CDR1 and CDR2 sequences are LGHDT and YNNKEL (reference sequence). The CDR3, as DNA: TGTGCCAGCAGCCAAGATCCGGGGGCCGTCACCGGGGAGCTGTTTTTT. Protein product: CASSQDPGAVTGELFF.

This clonotype has at least ten counts. The J gene is TRBJ1-1, the V gene TRBV12-3 or TRBV12-4, with 10 bases identical to TRBD1. Trimming at V came to 5 bases and at J to 2 bases, leaving 5 bases not matched to a gene. The CDR3 is 15 amino acids. CDR3 bases: TGTGCCAGCAGTACGCGACAGGGGGCCAACACTGAAGCTTTCTTT. Its protein product is CASSTRQGANTEAFF.

Many counts were recorded for this clonotype. V and J are TRBV9 and TRBJ2-5; D remains ambiguous. Germline loops: CDR1 SGDLS, CDR2 YYNGEE. V was trimmed by 4 bases and J by 3 bases, leaving 13 bases between them. The CDR3 sequence is 14 residues long. DNA of the CDR3: TGTGCCAGCAGCCCCCAAGACTTAGAAGAGACCCAGTACTTC. Translating gives CASSPQDLEETQYF.

V and J are TRBV12-3 or TRBV12-4 and TRBJ2-7, with D tentatively TRBD2 (6 bases). The CDR3 runs to 15 residues. V shed 4 bases and J shed 6 bases, with 19 bases lying between them. CDR3 coding DNA: TGTGCCAGCAGTTACCCTCAGGGACTCTCTCTCGAGCAGTACTTC. It translates to CASSYPQGLSLEQYF.

This clonotype was recorded a few times. The CDR3 spells CSGEQGYEQYF. CDR3 bases: TGCAGCGGAGAACAAGGCTACGAGCAGTACTTC. This chain connects TRBV29-1 to TRBJ2-7; D is ambiguous. CDR3 length: 11 amino acids. V was clipped by 7 bases and J by 3 bases, with 10 bases between them. CDR1 and CDR2 (germline): SQVTM, ANQGSEA.

This clonotype has a count of ten or more. The rearrangement joins TRBV11-2 to TRBJ2-3; the match to TRBD2 covers 10 bases. Trimming cost V 2 bases and J 4 bases; bases outside gene matches: 3. Germline CDR1 SGHAT, CDR2 FQNNGV. This CDR3 spans 15 amino acids. Here the CDR3 reads CASSLLAGDPDTQYF. The CDR3 DNA sequence: TGTGCCAGCAGCTTACTAGCGGGAGATCCAGATACGCAGTATTTT.

This sequence joins TRBV2 and TRBJ2-5, with D maybe TRBD1 (6 bases). The CDR3 is made up of 12 amino acids. In germline, CDR1 is SNHLY, CDR2 FYNNEI. The V end was cut by 5 bases, the J end by 7 bases, with 11 bases between. The CDR3 sequence is CASSLIQGTQYF. Here the CDR3 DNA reads TGTGCCAGCAGTTTGATACAGGGGACCCAGTACTTC.

V is TRBV2 and J is TRBJ2-1, with unresolved D. Trimming left V 7 bases short and J 6 bases short, with 13 bases between. CDR3 length: 13 amino acids. Germline lookup yields CDR1 SNHLY and CDR2 FYNNEI. The DNA of the CDR3 is TGTGCCAGCACAGAACGAAGATTCAATGAGCAGTTCTTC. Translating gives CASTERRFNEQFF.

The V and J genes are TRBV11-2 and TRBJ2-1; 10 bases match TRBD1. The J segment lost 9 bases and the V segment lost 5 bases, leaving 10 bases of the junction unmatched. CDR3 size: 15 residues. The germline gives CDR1 SGHAT, CDR2 FQNNGV. Written as DNA, the CDR3 is TGTGCCAGCAGCACCCGACAGGGGGCGAGGGGTGAGCAGTTCTTC. Translated, it gives CASSTRQGARGEQFF.